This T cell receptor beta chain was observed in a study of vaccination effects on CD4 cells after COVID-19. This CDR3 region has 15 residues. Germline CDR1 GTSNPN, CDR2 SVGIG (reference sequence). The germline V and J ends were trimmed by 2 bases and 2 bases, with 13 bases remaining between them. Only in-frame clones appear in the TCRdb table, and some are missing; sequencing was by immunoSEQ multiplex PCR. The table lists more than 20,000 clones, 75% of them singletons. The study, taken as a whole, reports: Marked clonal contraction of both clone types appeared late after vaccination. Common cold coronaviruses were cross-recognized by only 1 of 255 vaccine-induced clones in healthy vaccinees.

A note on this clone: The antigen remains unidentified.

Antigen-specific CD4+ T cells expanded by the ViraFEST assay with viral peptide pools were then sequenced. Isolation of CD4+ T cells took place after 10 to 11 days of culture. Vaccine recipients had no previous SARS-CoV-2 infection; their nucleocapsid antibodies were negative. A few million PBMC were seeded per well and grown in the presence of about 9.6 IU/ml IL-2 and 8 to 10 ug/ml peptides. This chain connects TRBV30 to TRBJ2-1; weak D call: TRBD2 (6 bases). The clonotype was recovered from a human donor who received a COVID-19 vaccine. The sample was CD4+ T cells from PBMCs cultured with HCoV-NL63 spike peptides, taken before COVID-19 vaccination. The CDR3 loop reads CAWSRGTSAYNEQFF. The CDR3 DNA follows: TGTGCCTGGAGTCGGGGGACGAGCGCCTACAATGAGCAGTTCTTC.